The 27 T cell receptor beta chains reported below all come from one sample, sequenced in a study of shared clonotypes between healthy human individuals. Naive CD8 cells, CD45RO-negative and positively selected for CCR7, excluded terminally differentiated effector memory CD45RA+ cells. Only in-frame clones appear in the TCRdb table, and some are missing; sequencing was by immunoSEQ multiplex PCR. The table shows nearly 2 million clones, with approximately 94% occurring only once. Sequenced material: naive CD8+ T cells sorted from blood. All receptors derive from a man younger than 35 in good health.

With regard to this clone: Within the sample, other DNA sequences also encode this same CDR3. The chain links TRBV19 to TRBJ1-3; D remains ambiguous. From germline, CDR1 is LNHDA and CDR2 SQIVND (reference sequence). Trimming cost V 8 bases and J 4 bases, with 0 bases left between them. The CDR3 loop spans 9 amino acids. The CDR3 bases are TGTGCCAGTGGAAACACCATATATTTT. This translates into CASGNTIYF.

This clone was detected only once. V and J are TRBV9 and TRBJ2-2; D perhaps matches TRBD2 (6 bases). Germline CDR1 and CDR2: SGDLS and YYNGEE. The CDR3 covers 17 residues. V was trimmed by 4 bases and J by 0 bases, leaving 16 bases between them. CDR3 region: CASSTNPGLANTGELFF. CDR3 DNA: TGTGCCAGCAGCACTAATCCGGGACTCGCGAACACCGGGGAGCTGTTTTTT.

J is TRBJ2-3 and V is TRBV4-1; D might be TRBD2 (5 bases). Trimming cost V 0 bases and J 2 bases, with 12 bases left between them. This CDR3 contains 16 residues. Germline CDR1 MGHRA, CDR2 YSYEKL. The CDR3 is CASSQDREGATDTQYF. CDR3 in DNA: TGCGCCAGCAGCCAAGACCGGGAAGGAGCCACAGATACGCAGTATTTT.

For this clone: The same CDR3 can be traced to other DNA sequences in this sample. The rearrangement joins TRBV11-2 to TRBJ1-2, with no clear D. The germline V gene encodes CDR1 SGHAT and CDR2 FQNNGV. The V and J ends lost 0 bases and 5 bases respectively, with 4 bases between them. The CDR3 is 12 residues long. CDR3 residues: CASSLDGYGYTF. As DNA, the CDR3 is TGTGCCAGCAGCTTAGATGGGTATGGCTACACCTTC.

The CDR3: CASFPGTGGYEQYF. CDR3 DNA sequence: TGTGCCAGCTTCCCCGGGACGGGGGGCTACGAGCAGTACTTC. The chain couples TRBV6-1 to TRBJ2-7, with 7 bases fitting TRBD2. Per the germline V gene, CDR1 is MNHNS and CDR2 is SASEGT. The CDR3 is made up of 14 amino acids. The V gene end was trimmed by 8 bases and the J gene end by 3 bases; junction bases not matched to a gene: 10.

V gene TRBV7-6 combines with J gene TRBJ2-5; TRBD2 agrees at 13 bases. Germline assignment: CDR1 SGHVS and CDR2 FNYEAQ. This CDR3 has 20 residues. J lost 5 bases, V lost 4 bases, and 19 bases had no gene match. CDR3 coding DNA: TGTGCCAGCAGCTCCTACCATCGGACTAGCGGGAGAGGGGAGGGGGAGACCCAGTACTTC. Encoded protein: CASSSYHRTSGRGEGETQYF.

In the case of this clone: This CDR3 is also generated by other DNA sequences in the sample. The chain carries TRBV29-1 and TRBJ2-3; D is unclear. The CDR3 contains 12 residues. V dropped 4 bases and J dropped 3 bases, with 8 bases sitting between them. Germline V gene lookup returns CDR1 SQVTM and CDR2 ANQGSEA. The DNA for the CDR3 is TGCAGCGTTGCCTTTTCGACAGATACGCAGTATTTT. Amino acids: CSVAFSTDTQYF.

This clone was seen more than once but under ten times. This chain joins TRBV6-1 and TRBJ1-6, with D maybe TRBD1 (6 bases). V was clipped by 6 bases and J by 8 bases, with 8 bases between them. The germline CDR1 and CDR2 sequences are MNHNS and SASEGT. The CDR3 has 12 residues. CDR3 bases: TGTGCCAGCAGACAGGGCGATTCACCCCTCCACTTT. Translation: CASRQGDSPLHF.

The V and J genes are TRBV27 and TRBJ2-7; maybe TRBD2 (5 bases). CDR1 is MNHEY and CDR2 is SMNVEV in the germline V gene (reference sequence). Between the trimmed V and J ends, which lost 2 bases and 3 bases, there was a span of 11 bases. The CDR3 length is 14 residues. The CDR3 protein is CASSLGTRFYEQYF. The CDR3 region has the DNA TGTGCCAGCAGTTTAGGTACTAGGTTCTACGAGCAGTACTTC.

Turning to this clone: The sample has other DNA sequences that encode this CDR3 too. The V call is TRBV6-5, the J call TRBJ2-3; 9 bases align to TRBD2. Germline-derived CDR1 and CDR2 are MNHEY and SVGAGI. V shed 4 bases, J shed 3 bases, and the junction held 2 bases outside the gene matches. The CDR3 loop spans 14 amino acids. CDR3 nucleotides: TGTGCCAGCAGTTTTAGCGGGAGTACAGATACGCAGTATTTT. Translating it yields CASSFSGSTDTQYF.

This clone was found once. The V gene is TRBV28, the J gene TRBJ2-7; D may be TRBD2 (6 bases). The CDR3 contains 15 residues. With 6 bases removed from V and 5 bases from J, the gap between germline ends came to 20 bases. CDR1 MDHEN and CDR2 SYDVKM come from the germline V gene. CDR3 sequence (DNA): TGTGCCAGCAGCGCGGGGCTCTATAATCTTGACGAGCAGTACTTC. Encoded protein: CASSAGLYNLDEQYF.

This chain connects TRBV7-9 to TRBJ2-7; a weak D match, TRBD1 (6 bases). The V gene lost 5 bases and the J gene lost 1 base, with 15 bases spanning the gap. The CDR3 spans 15 residues. The germline V gene encodes CDR1 SEHNR and CDR2 FQNEAQ (reference sequence). DNA of the CDR3: TGTGCCAGCAGCACCAACAGGGTGGGTTCCTACGAGCAGTACTTC. As protein: CASSTNRVGSYEQYF.

The chain joins TRBV4-1 to TRBJ2-7; TRBD2 aligns across 7 bases. The germline V gene has CDR1 MGHRA and CDR2 YSYEKL. Unmatched junction bases numbered 8, after V lost 1 base and J lost 5 bases. The CDR3 has 15 amino acids. The CDR3 is CASSQVHRLADEQYF. The CDR3 DNA reads TGCGCCAGCAGCCAAGTTCATAGACTAGCCGACGAGCAGTACTTC.

The V gene is TRBV18, the J gene TRBJ1-1; 7 bases agree with TRBD1. Losses at the gene ends were 6 bases for V and 6 bases for J; bases not matched to a gene: 13. This CDR3 has 15 residues. Germline CDR1 KGHSH, CDR2 LQKENI. The DNA of the CDR3 is TGTGCCAGCTCCTTGGGAGACAGGGCGGCCGCTGAAGCTTTCTTT. It codes for CASSLGDRAAAEAFF.

The V and J genes are TRBV6-6 and TRBJ1-1; D might be TRBD1 (5 bases). V lost 6 bases and J lost 2, with 10 bases in between. Germline CDR1 reads MNHNY; CDR2 reads SVGAGI (reference sequence). The CDR3 sequence is 13 residues long. The CDR3, as DNA: TGTGCCAGCAGAGACAGAGAAAACACTGAAGCTTTCTTT. As protein: CASRDRENTEAFF.

This clone is medium-sized (0.01 to 0.1%) in the sample. The rearrangement links TRBV28 to TRBJ1-2; D is undetermined. This CDR3 has 14 amino acids. V was clipped by 2 bases and J by 1 base, with 8 bases between them. The germline V gene encodes CDR1 MDHEN and CDR2 SYDVKM. This CDR3 reads CASSLSLLNYGYTF. The CDR3 bases are TGTGCCAGCAGTTTAAGTCTCCTTAACTATGGCTACACCTTC.

This clone was seen more than once but under ten times. The gene calls are TRBV2 and TRBJ1-6; 7 bases are a match to TRBD1. The length of the CDR3 is 13 residues. V lost 8 bases to trimming and J lost 8 bases; unmatched junction nucleotides: 6. Germline assignment: CDR1 SNHLY and CDR2 FYNNEI. The CDR3 protein is CASVRDSYSPLHF. The CDR3 nucleotides read TGTGCCAGCGTGAGGGACAGCTATTCACCCCTCCACTTT.

The gene calls are TRBV27 and TRBJ1-4; 8 positions match TRBD1. The V and J ends lost 5 bases and 8 bases, in that order; junction bases with no gene match: 7. Per the germline V gene, CDR1 is MNHEY and CDR2 is SMNVEV (reference sequence). The CDR3 contains 14 residues. In DNA form, the CDR3 reads TGTGCCAGCAGTACCTCCCACAGGGGGGAAAAACTGTTTTTT. This translates into CASSTSHRGEKLFF.

The rearrangement uses TRBV28 and TRBJ1-5; D not certain. Per germline, CDR1 MDHEN and CDR2 SYDVKM. This CDR3 has 13 amino acids. The ends were cut back, 4 bases at V and 7 bases at J, with 11 bases in the middle. The CDR3 coding sequence is TGTGCCAGCAGTTCGGGATACCTCCAGCCCCAGCATTTT. Its protein is CASSSGYLQPQHF. Looking up the rest from reference TRBV28 and TRBJ1-5 gives the full variable domain: DVKVTQSSRYLVKRTGEKVFLECVQDMDHENMFWYRQDPGLGLRLIYFSYDVKMKEKGDIPEGYSVSREKKERFSLILESASTNQTSMYLCASSSGYLQPQHFGDGTRLSIL.

The chain recombines TRBV5-6 with TRBJ2-7; 10 bases fit TRBD1. CDR3 length: 15 residues. Unmatched junction bases numbered 6, after V lost 2 bases and J lost 4 bases. Per the germline V gene, CDR1 is SGHDT and CDR2 is YYEEEE. The CDR3 bases are TGTGCCAGCAGCTTAATCGGGACAGGGGAATACGAGCAGTACTTC. It yields the protein CASSLIGTGEYEQYF.

Note on this clone: The same CDR3 is also encoded by other DNA sequences in this sample. This sequence joins TRBV2 and TRBJ2-5; a possible D gene is TRBD2 (5 bases). V was shortened by 6 bases and J by 0 bases, with 8 bases between the two germline ends. CDR1 and CDR2 (germline): SNHLY, FYNNEI. The CDR3 is 13 residues long. The CDR3 here is CASSSGNQETQYF. For the CDR3, the DNA is TGTGCCAGCAGCTCCGGGAACCAAGAGACCCAGTACTTC.

This rearrangement joins TRBV7-9 to TRBJ1-2, with TRBD1 matching 7 bases. Germline trimming cut 5 bases from V and 4 bases from J; bases unmatched to any gene: 10. The CDR3 has 15 residues. Germline V gene lookup returns CDR1 SEHNR and CDR2 FQNEAQ (reference sequence). CDR3 sequence: CASSPATGQAYGYTF. The CDR3 DNA reads TGTGCCAGCAGCCCCGCGACAGGGCAGGCCTATGGCTACACCTTC.

This clone was seen a single time. The chain carries TRBV7-6 and TRBJ2-7, with 13 bases aligning to TRBD2. V trimming: 4 bases; J trimming: 2 bases; junction bases outside the gene matches: 2. The CDR3 is 15 residues long. CDR1 SGHVS and CDR2 FNYEAQ come from the germline V gene. The CDR3: CASSYGTSGAYEQYF. In DNA, the CDR3 is TGTGCCAGCAGCTACGGGACTAGCGGGGCCTACGAGCAGTACTTC.

Worth noting for this clone: Other nucleotide sequences from this sample produce the same CDR3. J is TRBJ2-7 and V is TRBV28, with D perhaps matching TRBD1 or TRBD2 (7 bases each). V was clipped by 2 bases and J by 4 bases, with 12 bases between them. The CDR3 runs 14 residues. CDR1 MDHEN and CDR2 SYDVKM come from the germline V gene. The CDR3 DNA is TGTGCCAGCAGTTTAGCAGGGGGGGGATACGAGCAGTACTTC. Translating gives CASSLAGGGYEQYF. The full variable domain, with the rest looked up from reference TRBV28 and TRBJ2-7, is DVKVTQSSRYLVKRTGEKVFLECVQDMDHENMFWYRQDPGLGLRLIYFSYDVKMKEKGDIPEGYSVSREKKERFSLILESASTNQTSMYLCASSLAGGGYEQYFGPGTRLTVT.

V and J are TRBV4-1 and TRBJ1-2; possibly TRBD1 for D (5 bases). Between the trimmed V and J ends, which lost 1 base and 4 bases, there was a span of 13 bases. The CDR3 consists of 15 residues. From germline, CDR1 is MGHRA and CDR2 YSYEKL. The chain's CDR3 is CASSQGHGDRYGYTF. Written as DNA, the CDR3 is TGCGCCAGCAGCCAAGGGCACGGGGACCGCTATGGCTACACCTTC.

This chain uses TRBV29-1 with TRBJ2-3; D not resolved. There are 14 residues in the CDR3. Trimming removed 5 bases at V and 0 bases at J, with 12 bases between. Germline values: CDR1 SQVTM, CDR2 ANQGSEA. This chain's CDR3 is CSVYDGFSTDTQYF. Written as DNA, the CDR3 is TGCAGCGTTTACGACGGCTTTAGCACAGATACGCAGTATTTT.

The genes are TRBV4-1 and TRBJ2-2; weak D call: TRBD1 (6 bases). V was pared by 5 bases and J by 0 bases, with 10 bases between. This CDR3 comprises 15 residues. Germline lookup yields CDR1 MGHRA and CDR2 YSYEKL. CDR3 in DNA: TGCGCCAGCAGCTCAGCAGGGGCGAACACCGGGGAGCTGTTTTTT. This translates into CASSSAGANTGELFF.